This paragraph reports one T cell receptor beta chain. The antigen is unknown. The germline V gene has CDR1 SGHDT and CDR2 YYEEEE. Between the trimmed V and J ends, which lost 5 bases and 7 bases, there was a span of 15 bases. The CDR3 has 13 residues. It was genomic DNA that served as the template for profiling TCR beta VDJ and CDR3. TCRdb recomputed calls from the reads with MiXCR, one row per CDR3 protein. Among 150,000 to 200,000 distinct CDR3 sequences listed, 64% were seen once. This record comes from a study of CD8+CD57+ T cells in acquired aplastic anemia. The study's findings and limits: Simpson's diversity of CD8+ cells was not significantly different in patients compared with controls.

The TCR was taken from a human donor with severe aplastic anemia or a healthy control (not recorded which). The chain joins TRBV5-6 to TRBJ1-1; D is uncertain. Source material: sorted CD4+, CD8+, or CD8+CD57+ T cells (not recorded which) from PBMCs. Written as DNA, the CDR3 is TGTGCCAGCAGGGGAGAGGGTTCCGGTGAAGCTTTCTTT. Translating it yields CASRGEGSGEAFF.